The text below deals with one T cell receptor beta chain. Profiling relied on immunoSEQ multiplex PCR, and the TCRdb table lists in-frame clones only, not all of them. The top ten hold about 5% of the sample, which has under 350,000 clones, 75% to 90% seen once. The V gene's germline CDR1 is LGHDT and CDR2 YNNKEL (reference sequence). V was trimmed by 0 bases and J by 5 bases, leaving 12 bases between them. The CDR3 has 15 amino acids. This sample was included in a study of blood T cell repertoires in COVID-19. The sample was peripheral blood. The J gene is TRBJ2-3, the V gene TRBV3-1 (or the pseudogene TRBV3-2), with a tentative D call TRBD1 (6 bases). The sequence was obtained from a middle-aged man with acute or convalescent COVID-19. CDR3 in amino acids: CASSQDSVRGDTQYF. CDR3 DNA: TGTGCCAGCAGCCAAGATAGCGTCAGGGGAGATACGCAGTATTTT.